The 32 T cell receptor beta chains listed next were all sequenced from one sample in a study of shared clonotypes between healthy human individuals. Measured with immunoSEQ multiplex PCR; TCRdb has only the in-frame clones, and not every one. The data hold 2 million to 2.5 million clones, with 80% to 95% observed a single time. The source material was naive CD4+ T cells from PBMCs. Subset noted: CD45RA+ positively selected. Receptors were obtained from a man younger than 35 in good health. Some clones in this sample may be carry-over from other donors' samples.

V and J are TRBV9 and TRBJ1-2; D may be TRBD1 (5 bases). Germline loops: CDR1 SGDLS, CDR2 YYNGEE. Trimming removed 7 bases from V and 2 bases from J, with 18 bases in between. The CDR3 has 15 residues. CDR3 loop: CASGTGVWENYGYTF. Written as DNA, the CDR3 is TGTGCCAGCGGTACGGGGGTTTGGGAGAACTATGGCTACACCTTC.

V is TRBV7-9 and J is TRBJ1-2; TRBD1 aligns across 8 bases. This CDR3 comprises 15 residues. J gave up 4 bases and V 5 bases, and 9 bases lay outside the gene matches. Germline CDR1 and CDR2: SEHNR and FQNEAQ (reference sequence). This CDR3 is CASSTWTGSGYGYTF. In DNA form, the CDR3 reads TGTGCCAGCAGCACCTGGACAGGGTCGGGCTATGGCTACACCTTC.

As to this clone: The junction departs from germline at one end; a sequencing error may be responsible. V is TRBV11-3 and J is TRBJ2-1; 9 positions agree with TRBD2. The CDR3 is made up of 14 amino acids. From germline, CDR1 is SGHNT and CDR2 YENEEA. The CDR3 reads CASRLAGDAGEQFF. The CDR3 DNA reads TGTGCCAGCAGGTTAGCGGGAGACGCTGGTGAGCAGTTCTTC.

This clone has more than one count but fewer than ten. The chain carries TRBV5-1 and TRBJ2-2; TRBD1 is a possible D gene (6 bases). V gave up 3 bases and J gave up 1 base, with 10 bases separating them. Germline CDR1 and CDR2: SGHRS and YFSETQ. This CDR3 has 15 amino acids. The CDR3 here is CASSSDRMNTGELFF. The CDR3 DNA reads as TGCGCCAGCAGCTCTGACAGGATGAACACCGGGGAGCTGTTTTTT. The variable domain in full, completed from reference TRBV5-1 and TRBJ2-2, reads KAGVTQTPRYLIKTRGQQVTLSCSPISGHRSVSWYQQTPGQGLQFLFEYFSETQRNKGNFPGRFSGRQFSNSRSEMNVSTLELGDSALYLCASSSDRMNTGELFFGEGSRLTVL.

V is TRBV15 and J is TRBJ1-2; unclear D gene. Trimming shortened V by 1 base and J by 8 bases, and 23 bases separated the two germline ends. CDR1 and CDR2 from the germline V gene are LNHNV and YYDKDF (reference sequence). The CDR3 has 17 amino acids. The CDR3 bases are TGTGCCACCAGCAGAGGTGTCGACGTGACACCCTTGGGAGGCTACACCTTC. Translation: CATSRGVDVTPLGGYTF.

The rearrangement uses TRBV30 and TRBJ2-7, with 8 bases matching TRBD1. Germline V gene sequence: CDR1 GTSNPN, CDR2 SVGIG (reference sequence). V was clipped by 3 bases and J by 0 bases; unmatched bases: 7. The CDR3 is 15 residues long. The CDR3 is CAWRLTGASSYEQYF. CDR3 DNA sequence: TGTGCCTGGAGACTGACAGGGGCCTCCTCCTACGAGCAGTACTTC.

The CDR3 sequence is CASSLGLAGDSSYNEQFF. CDR3 coding DNA: TGCGCCAGCAGCCTGGGACTAGCGGGAGACAGCTCCTACAATGAGCAGTTCTTC. The rearrangement joins TRBV5-1 to TRBJ2-1, with 14 bases lining up with TRBD2. The CDR3 is made up of 18 amino acids. The V gene end was trimmed by 4 bases and the J gene end by 0 bases; junction bases not matched to a gene: 6. CDR1 and CDR2 (germline): SGHRS, YFSETQ.

The chain links TRBV5-1 to TRBJ2-1; D gene unclear. V lost 0 bases, J lost 6 bases, and 10 bases lay in between. The germline CDR1 and CDR2 sequences are SGHRS and YFSETQ. The CDR3 sequence is 14 residues long. The CDR3: CASSLGAQTNEQFF. In DNA, the CDR3 is TGCGCCAGCAGCTTGGGGGCTCAGACCAATGAGCAGTTCTTC. Looking up the rest from reference TRBV5-1 and TRBJ2-1 gives the full variable domain: KAGVTQTPRYLIKTRGQQVTLSCSPISGHRSVSWYQQTPGQGLQFLFEYFSETQRNKGNFPGRFSGRQFSNSRSEMNVSTLELGDSALYLCASSLGAQTNEQFFGPGTRLTVL.

This chain uses TRBV7-2 with TRBJ2-7, with D possibly matching TRBD1 (6 bases). V was shortened by 3 bases and J by 3 bases, with 12 bases between the two germline ends. Germline V lookup: CDR1 SGHTA, CDR2 FQGNSA. This CDR3 has 14 residues. CDR3 in amino acids: CASSFTARGYEQYF. In nucleotides, the CDR3 is TGTGCCAGCAGCTTTACAGCCAGGGGCTACGAGCAGTACTTC.

The rearrangement joins TRBV28 to TRBJ2-3; 8 nucleotides line up with TRBD1. Germline V CDR1 and CDR2: MDHEN, SYDVKM. J was trimmed by 0 bases and V by 8 bases; bases with no gene match: 19. The CDR3 runs to 19 residues. CDR3 region: CASLTGGQGASKSTDTQYF. The CDR3, as DNA: TGTGCCAGCTTAACCGGGGGCCAGGGGGCGAGCAAAAGCACAGATACGCAGTATTTT.

The chain combines TRBV15 with TRBJ2-1; 7 bases are shared with TRBD2. Trimming took 8 bases from V and 12 from J; bases not matched to a gene: 7. Germline CDR1 LNHNV, CDR2 YYDKDF (reference sequence). The CDR3 consists of 11 residues. The CDR3 DNA sequence: TGTGCCACCGGGGAGGGCTTCGGGCAGTTCTTC. The encoded protein is CATGEGFGQFF.

This clone appeared a few times. The rearrangement links TRBV14 to TRBJ2-5, with D possibly matching TRBD1 (5 bases). Germline V CDR1 and CDR2: SGHDN, FVKESK. V dropped 1 base and J dropped 5 bases, with 8 bases sitting between them. CDR3 length equals 13 residues. DNA of the CDR3: TGTGCCAGCAGCCAAGCCAGGGCGGAGACCCAGTACTTC. Protein: CASSQARAETQYF.

This chain links TRBV5-1 with TRBJ1-2, with 11 nucleotides matching TRBD1. Germline CDR1 reads SGHRS; CDR2 reads YFSETQ. Germline trimming cut 3 bases from V and 4 bases from J; bases unmatched to any gene: 11. CDR3 length: 17 residues. CDR3: CASSSNNFGTGGYGYTF. The CDR3 coding sequence is TGCGCCAGCAGCTCCAACAACTTTGGGACAGGGGGCTATGGCTACACCTTC. Using reference TRBV5-1 and TRBJ1-2 for the parts outside the CDR3, the full variable domain is KAGVTQTPRYLIKTRGQQVTLSCSPISGHRSVSWYQQTPGQGLQFLFEYFSETQRNKGNFPGRFSGRQFSNSRSEMNVSTLELGDSALYLCASSSNNFGTGGYGYTFGSGTRLTVV.

The chain recombines TRBV4-2 with TRBJ2-7, with 8 bases that match TRBD1. This CDR3 has 16 residues. V trimming: 3 bases; J trimming: 6 bases; junction bases outside the gene matches: 13. Germline V gene data show CDR1 as LGHNA and CDR2 as YNFKEQ. The CDR3 DNA is TGTGCCAGCAGCCATGCAGGGGGCGGCATGGGTGGCGAGCAGTACTTC. This encodes CASSHAGGGMGGEQYF.

The rearrangement uses TRBV5-1 and TRBJ2-2; TRBD2 might be the D (5 bases). The CDR3 sequence is 20 residues long. V dropped 0 bases and J dropped 1 base, with 22 bases sitting between them. Germline CDR1 and CDR2: SGHRS and YFSETQ. The CDR3 protein is CASSLDPRAVGKLNTGELFF. In nucleotides, the CDR3 is TGCGCCAGCAGCTTGGATCCTAGAGCGGTGGGGAAGCTGAACACCGGGGAGCTGTTTTTT.

This CDR3 is CASATGGAAKNIQYF. In DNA, the CDR3 is TGTGCCAGCGCCACAGGGGGCGCGGCCAAAAACATTCAGTACTTC. The chain links TRBV28 to TRBJ2-4, with 9 bases that match TRBD1. The CDR3 is 15 residues long. V shed 8 bases and J 1 base; nucleotides not matched to a gene: 6. Germline loops: CDR1 MDHEN, CDR2 SYDVKM.

The genes are TRBV5-1 and TRBJ2-7; the match to TRBD2 covers 8 bases. Per the germline V gene, CDR1 is SGHRS and CDR2 is YFSETQ. This CDR3 is built from 16 residues. V was clipped by 1 base and J by 6 bases; unmatched bases: 12. Written as DNA, the CDR3 is TGCGCCAGCAGCTTGAAAGACGGGAGGGTGGGTACCGAGCAGTACTTC. It yields the protein CASSLKDGRVGTEQYF.

The V and J genes are TRBV19 and TRBJ2-2; D perhaps matches TRBD1 (5 bases). The germline gives CDR1 LNHDA, CDR2 SQIVND (reference sequence). V lost 7 bases and J lost 0, with 12 bases in between. This CDR3 spans 15 amino acids. CDR3 sequence reads: CASTRAGPNTGELFF. The CDR3 nucleotides read TGTGCCAGTACCAGAGCAGGGCCGAACACCGGGGAGCTGTTTTTT.

The rearrangement links TRBV19 to TRBJ2-3; perhaps TRBD2 as D (5 bases). V was cut by 4 bases and J by 6 bases, with 8 bases left in between. The CDR3 spans 12 residues. Germline CDR1 reads LNHDA; CDR2 reads SQIVND (reference sequence). CDR3 amino acids: CASSTQRDTQYF. The CDR3 region has the DNA TGTGCCAGTAGTACTCAGCGGGATACGCAGTATTTT.

A remark on this clone: In the same sample, other DNA sequences code for this CDR3. CDR3 region: CATSRDPGSSYEQYF. The CDR3 DNA follows: TGTGCCACCAGCAGAGATCCGGGAAGCTCCTACGAGCAGTACTTC. The J gene is TRBJ2-7, the V gene TRBV15, with D possibly matching TRBD2 (5 bases). V gave up 0 bases and J gave up 0 bases, with 9 bases separating them. The CDR3 contains 15 residues. From germline, CDR1 is LNHNV and CDR2 YYDKDF (reference sequence).

The genes are TRBV5-1 and TRBJ2-1, with 11 bases aligning to TRBD2. Per the germline V gene, CDR1 is SGHRS and CDR2 is YFSETQ. CDR3 length: 17 amino acids. Trimming took 2 bases from V and 2 from J; bases not matched to a gene: 6. CDR3 coding DNA: TGCGCCAGCAGCTTTGGACTAGCGGGTCCCGCCTACAATGAGCAGTTCTTC. It codes for CASSFGLAGPAYNEQFF.

V usage is TRBV7-2 and J usage is TRBJ2-1; tentatively, D is TRBD2 (5 bases). The V gene lost 5 bases and the J gene lost 10 bases, with 15 bases spanning the gap. The V gene's germline CDR1 is SGHTA and CDR2 FQGNSA. The CDR3 totals 13 residues. The CDR3 DNA is TGTGCCAGCAGCCACTCGGAGGCGGGCGAGCAGTTCTTC. Residues: CASSHSEAGEQFF.

The J gene is TRBJ2-3, the V gene TRBV14; a possible D gene is TRBD1 (6 bases). Trimming pared 5 bases from V and 2 bases from J, leaving 17 bases between. The CDR3 is 16 amino acids. The germline V gene has CDR1 SGHDN and CDR2 FVKESK. CDR3 nucleotide sequence: TGTGCCAGCAGCTCCCAGACAGGCCGCAACACAGATACGCAGTATTTT. Amino acid sequence: CASSSQTGRNTDTQYF.

The chain couples TRBV25-1 to TRBJ1-4; D uncertain. V dropped 1 base and J dropped 5 bases, with 8 bases sitting between them. This CDR3 spans 14 amino acids. CDR1 and CDR2 (germline): MGHDK, SYGVNS. The CDR3 here is CASSEFVRNEKLFF. The CDR3 DNA reads TGTGCCAGCAGTGAATTCGTCAGAAATGAAAAACTGTTTTTT.

This sequence joins TRBV29-1 and TRBJ1-1; D is perhaps TRBD1 (5 bases). The V gene's germline CDR1 is SQVTM and CDR2 ANQGSEA. V lost 8 bases and J lost 0, with 22 bases in between. This CDR3 contains 16 residues. The CDR3 sequence is CSHSEGRGRLNTEAFF. The DNA for the CDR3 is TGCAGCCACTCTGAAGGGAGGGGACGGCTGAACACTGAAGCTTTCTTT.

V gene TRBV5-4 combines with J gene TRBJ2-7; TRBD1 is a possible D gene (6 bases). Between the trimmed V and J ends, which lost 4 bases and 5 bases, there was a span of 16 bases. The CDR3 length is 14 residues. Germline V gene data show CDR1 as SGHNT and CDR2 as YYREEE (reference sequence). The CDR3 here is CASSPTGGKDEQYF. The CDR3 DNA is TGTGCCAGCAGCCCGACAGGTGGGAAAGACGAGCAGTACTTC.

The CDR3 sequence is CASSTRDKMRQFF. The CDR3 DNA sequence: TGTGCCAGCAGCACTAGGGACAAAATGAGGCAGTTCTTC. This sequence joins TRBV5-4 and TRBJ2-1; tentative D call: TRBD1 (6 bases). V shed 4 bases and J shed 12 bases, with 17 bases lying between them. Germline-derived CDR1 and CDR2 are SGHNT and YYREEE (reference sequence). CDR3 length equals 13 residues.

The V call is TRBV6-6, the J call TRBJ1-1; D is perhaps TRBD1 (5 bases). V lost 6 bases to trimming and J lost 3 bases, with 17 bases between them. The CDR3 is 15 amino acids. Germline V lookup: CDR1 MNHNY, CDR2 SVGAGI (reference sequence). CDR3: CASRLLRGGDTEAFF. Here the CDR3 DNA reads TGTGCCAGCAGGCTACTCCGCGGAGGGGACACTGAAGCTTTCTTT.

The chain carries TRBV28 and TRBJ2-1; 12 bases are shared with TRBD2. This CDR3 comprises 15 residues. After removal of 5 bases from V and 4 bases from J, the junction contained 3 bases not matched to a gene. Germline CDR1 MDHEN, CDR2 SYDVKM. CDR3 nucleotides: TGTGCCAGCAGTCGGACTAGCGGGACTTACAATGAGCAGTTCTTC. As protein: CASSRTSGTYNEQFF. Full variable domain (rest looked up from reference TRBV28 and TRBJ2-1): DVKVTQSSRYLVKRTGEKVFLECVQDMDHENMFWYRQDPGLGLRLIYFSYDVKMKEKGDIPEGYSVSREKKERFSLILESASTNQTSMYLCASSRTSGTYNEQFFGPGTRLTVL.

The rearrangement uses TRBV5-1 and TRBJ1-4; TRBD1 might be the D (5 bases). This CDR3 is built from 16 residues. Germline CDR1 reads SGHRS; CDR2 reads YFSETQ. V was shortened by 1 base and J by 8 bases, with 18 bases between the two germline ends. Written as DNA, the CDR3 is TGCGCCAGCAGCTTGATCCCCAGTATGAGGGACGAAAAACTGTTTTTT. Amino acids: CASSLIPSMRDEKLFF.

This chain links TRBV6-1 with TRBJ2-3, with 9 bases fitting TRBD2. The CDR3 contains 15 residues. CDR1 is MNHNS, CDR2 SASEGT, per germline. V lost 6 bases, J lost 1 base, and 5 bases stayed unmatched. CDR3 nucleotides: TGTGCCAGCAGCCACATAGCGGGAGGCACAGATACGCAGTATTTT. Its protein product is CASSHIAGGTDTQYF.

The chain recombines TRBV28 with TRBJ2-7; D gene unclear. The germline CDR1 and CDR2 sequences are MDHEN and SYDVKM. The length of the CDR3 is 11 residues. For the CDR3, the DNA is TGTGGAGAGGACGGCTCCTACGAGCAGTACTTC. It translates to CGEDGSYEQYF. Filled out from reference TRBV28 and TRBJ2-7, the complete variable domain reads DVKVTQSSRYLVKRTGEKVFLECVQDMDHENMFWYRQDPGLGLRLIYFSYDVKMKEKGDIPEGYSVSREKKERFSLILESASTNQTSMYLCGEDGSYEQYFGPGTRLTVT.